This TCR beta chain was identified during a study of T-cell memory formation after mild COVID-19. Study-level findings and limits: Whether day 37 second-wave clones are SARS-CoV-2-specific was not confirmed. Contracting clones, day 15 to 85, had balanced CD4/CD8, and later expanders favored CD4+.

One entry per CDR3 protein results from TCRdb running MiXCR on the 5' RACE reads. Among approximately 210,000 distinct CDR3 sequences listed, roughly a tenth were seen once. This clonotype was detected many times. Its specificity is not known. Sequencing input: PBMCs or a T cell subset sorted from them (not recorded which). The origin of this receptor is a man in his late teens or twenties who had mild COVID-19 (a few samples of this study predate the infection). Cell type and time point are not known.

This chain's CDR3 is CASSRDLAGGEYEQYF. The CDR3 DNA reads TGTGCCAGCAGCCGAGATCTAGCGGGGGGAGAATACGAGCAGTACTTC. This rearrangement joins TRBV7-2 to TRBJ2-7; the match to TRBD2 covers 11 bases. The V gene end was trimmed by 5 bases and the J gene end by 4 bases; junction bases not matched to a gene: 10. In germline, CDR1 is SGHTA, CDR2 FQGNSA. The CDR3 covers 16 residues.